Below are 25 T cell receptor beta chains sequenced from a single sample in a study of T cells after yellow fever vaccination. MiXCR, applied by TCRdb to the 5' RACE reads, yields one record per CDR3 protein. The sample comprises approximately 160,000 distinct CDR3 sequences, roughly 8.8% of which are singletons, and roughly 36% rests with the top ten. Source: CD8+ T cells sorted from PBMCs, taken 45 days after the yellow fever booster vaccination. Receptors originate from a man aged 18 to 35 who received the YFV17D yellow fever vaccine.

The V call is TRBV7-9, the J call TRBJ2-1; 7 bases map to TRBD1. Losses at the gene ends were 5 bases for V and 8 bases for J; bases not matched to a gene: 6. Germline values: CDR1 SEHNR, CDR2 FQNEAQ (reference sequence). The CDR3 loop spans 13 amino acids. The CDR3 loop is CASSGTVADEQFF. The DNA for the CDR3 is TGTGCCAGCAGCGGGACAGTGGCGGATGAGCAGTTCTTC.

This clonotype occurred a few times. The J gene is TRBJ2-2, the V gene TRBV7-3; D not resolved. V was shortened by 4 bases and J by 0 bases, with 9 bases between the two germline ends. Germline values: CDR1 SGHTA, CDR2 FQGTGA. This CDR3 is built from 15 residues. The CDR3 is CASSSSPANTGELFF. CDR3 DNA: TGTGCCAGCAGCTCGTCACCCGCGAACACCGGGGAGCTGTTTTTT.

In this sample, this clonotype turned up a few times. The V call is TRBV7-3, the J call TRBJ2-3; no clear D. Trimming took 5 bases from V and 4 from J, leaving 7 bases between them. CDR3 size: 12 residues. Germline V gives CDR1 SGHTA, CDR2 FQGTGA. The CDR3: CASSPRPDTQYF. The CDR3 DNA reads TGTGCCAGCAGCCCGCGGCCAGATACGCAGTATTTT.

This clonotype occurred a few times. J is TRBJ1-5 and V is TRBV4-1, with D uncertain. CDR1 is MGHRA, CDR2 YSYEKL, per germline. With 0 bases removed from V and 7 bases from J, the gap between germline ends came to 22 bases. The CDR3 contains 18 residues. The CDR3 DNA is TGCGCCAGCAGCCAAGACCCGGAGGGTGCCAGATATGGCCAGCCCCAGCATTTT. As protein: CASSQDPEGARYGQPQHF.

This clonotype occurred a few times. The chain carries TRBV7-6 and TRBJ2-2; the D is unclear. Trimming took 5 bases from V and 4 from J, leaving 17 bases between them. The CDR3 is made up of 16 amino acids. Germline V gene lookup returns CDR1 SGHVS and CDR2 FNYEAQ. The CDR3 bases are TGTGCCAGCAGCCCCTTGGATGCCATTGGCACCGGGGAGCTGTTTTTT. It specifies CASSPLDAIGTGELFF.

This clonotype was counted at least ten times. The chain carries TRBV2 and TRBJ2-4; no reliable D call. V lost 3 bases to trimming and J lost 1 base, with 13 bases between them. Germline V gene lookup returns CDR1 SNHLY and CDR2 FYNNEI. CDR3 length: 16 residues. CDR3 coding DNA: TGTGCCAGCAGTGAGTTCCCCCCGAGCGCCAAAAACATTCAGTACTTC. Amino acid sequence: CASSEFPPSAKNIQYF.

This clonotype has just a few counts. J is TRBJ2-5 and V is TRBV6-6, with D uncertain. The CDR3 covers 11 residues. Trimming stripped 8 bases from V and 4 bases from J, with 8 bases between. The germline V gene encodes CDR1 MNHNY and CDR2 SVGAGI (reference sequence). CDR3 nucleotides: TGTGCCAGCGCTTGGAGAGAGACCCAGTACTTC. This gives the protein CASAWRETQYF.

The genes are TRBV20-1 and TRBJ2-1, with 12 bases matching TRBD2. This CDR3 comprises 13 residues. Germline CDR1 is DFQATT and CDR2 is SNEGSKA (reference sequence). V was clipped by 6 bases and J by 4 bases; unmatched bases: 1. CDR3 region: CSAGTSGYNEQFF. As DNA, the CDR3 is TGCAGTGCCGGGACTAGCGGGTACAATGAGCAGTTCTTC.

This clonotype occurred a few times. This chain links TRBV7-3 with TRBJ2-3, with 8 nucleotides matching TRBD2. Germline V lookup: CDR1 SGHTA, CDR2 FQGTGA. This CDR3 comprises 19 residues. Trimming took 5 bases from V and 2 from J; bases not matched to a gene: 18. As DNA, the CDR3 is TGTGCCAGCAGCCAAACTCCCCCGGGACTAGGGATCTCCACAGATACGCAGTATTTT. Its translation: CASSQTPPGLGISTDTQYF. The variable domain in full, completed from reference TRBV7-3 and TRBJ2-3, reads GAGVSQTPSNKVTEKGKYVELRCDPISGHTALYWYRQSLGQGPEFLIYFQGTGAADDSGLPNDRFFAVRPEGSVSTLKIQRTERGDSAVYLCASSQTPPGLGISTDTQYFGPGTRLTVL.

This rearrangement joins TRBV4-3 to TRBJ2-7, with D possibly being TRBD1 (5 bases). From germline, CDR1 is LGHNA and CDR2 YSLEER. The CDR3 is made up of 16 amino acids. Trimming took off 0 bases at V and 0 bases at J, with 12 bases between the two ends. DNA of the CDR3: TGCGCCAGCAGCCAAGATCAGGGAAAGGACTCCTACGAGCAGTACGTC. Translated: CASSQDQGKDSYEQYV.

This clonotype was detected ten times or more. This chain joins TRBV9 and TRBJ2-6; D remains ambiguous. Trimming shortened V by 0 bases and J by 0 bases, and 10 bases separated the two germline ends. There are 17 residues in the CDR3. From germline, CDR1 is SGDLS and CDR2 YYNGEE. The DNA of the CDR3 is TGTGCCAGCAGCGTAGCTGCCGGGTACTCTGGGGCCAACGTCCTGACTTTC. Amino acid sequence: CASSVAAGYSGANVLTF. The whole variable domain, filled in from reference TRBV9 and TRBJ2-6, reads DSGVTQTPKHLITATGQRVTLRCSPRSGDLSVYWYQQSLDQGLQFLIQYYNGEERAKGNILERFSAQQFPDLHSELNLSSLELGDSALYFCASSVAAGYSGANVLTFGAGSRLTVL.

This clonotype was seen more than once but under ten times. This sequence joins TRBV12-3 or TRBV12-4 and TRBJ1-1; D not resolved. V lost 5 bases and J 5 bases, leaving 6 bases between the germline ends. The CDR3 runs to 11 residues. The CDR3 loop is CASSGRTEAFF. CDR3 bases: TGTGCCAGCAGTGGAAGGACTGAAGCTTTCTTT.

V gene TRBV11-3 combines with J gene TRBJ1-1; the D is unclear. V lost 0 bases, J lost 5 bases, and 4 bases lay in between. This CDR3 contains 12 residues. Germline CDR1 reads SGHNT; CDR2 reads YENEEA. In DNA, the CDR3 is TGTGCCAGCAGCTTAGATAGGACTGAAGCTTTCTTT. This codes for CASSLDRTEAFF.

The rearrangement links TRBV6-6 to TRBJ1-1; 7 positions agree with TRBD1. V dropped 0 bases and J dropped 4; count of bases not matched to a gene: 5. The germline V gene has CDR1 MNHNY and CDR2 SVGAGI (reference sequence). This CDR3 is 15 amino acids long. The CDR3 spells CASSYSKGTVTEAFF. CDR3 sequence (DNA): TGTGCCAGCAGTTACTCGAAGGGGACAGTCACTGAAGCTTTCTTT.

This clonotype was seen more than once but under ten times. This chain links TRBV10-3 with TRBJ1-2; the match to TRBD1 covers 8 bases. Germline-derived CDR1 and CDR2 are ENHRY and SYGVKD. V lost 4 bases and J lost 6; bases outside the gene matches: 13. This CDR3 is 16 amino acids long. The CDR3 protein is CAISVGAGTGPDGYTF. DNA for the CDR3: TGTGCCATCAGTGTCGGGGCGGGGACAGGTCCGGATGGCTACACCTTC.

This clonotype was observed a few times. The chain couples TRBV6-5 to TRBJ2-7; 7 positions agree with TRBD2. J lost 6 bases, V lost 2 bases, and 4 bases had no gene match. The CDR3 contains 13 residues. Per germline, CDR1 MNHEY and CDR2 SVGAGI. The CDR3 loop reads CASSYNPGGEQYF. The CDR3 coding sequence is TGTGCCAGCAGTTACAATCCGGGGGGCGAGCAGTACTTC.

The V call is TRBV4-1, the J call TRBJ1-2; D is ambiguous. Germline V CDR1 and CDR2: MGHRA, YSYEKL. The CDR3 runs 15 residues. Deletions cut 0 bases from V and 4 bases from J, with 12 bases between. The CDR3, as DNA: TGCGCCAGCAGCCAAGAGGCGGAGGTGGGCTATGGCTACACCTTC. Protein: CASSQEAEVGYGYTF.

This clonotype was observed many times. This sequence joins TRBV14 and TRBJ2-5; either TRBD1 or TRBD2 may supply D (6 bases each). Trimming cost V 4 bases and J 2 bases, with 14 bases left between them. Per the germline V gene, CDR1 is SGHDN and CDR2 is FVKESK. This CDR3 is built from 15 residues. The CDR3: CASSRGGGKQETQYF. The CDR3 nucleotides read TGTGCCAGCAGCCGCGGAGGGGGGAAACAAGAGACCCAGTACTTC.

The chain couples TRBV20-1 to TRBJ1-2; the D gene is possibly TRBD1 (6 bases). V was trimmed by 6 bases and J by 8 bases, leaving 16 bases between them. Germline CDR1 is DFQATT and CDR2 is SNEGSKA (reference sequence). The CDR3 is 12 amino acids. The chain's CDR3 is CSAPGDTPGYTF. DNA for the CDR3: TGCAGTGCCCCTGGGGACACTCCCGGCTACACCTTC.

This clonotype came up a few times. The V call is TRBV29-1, the J call TRBJ2-3; 10 bases agree with TRBD2. Unmatched junction bases numbered 7, after V lost 8 bases and J lost 2 bases. The CDR3 is 14 amino acids. Germline V gene lookup returns CDR1 SQVTM and CDR2 ANQGSEA. Here the CDR3 reads CSTPTSGVTDTQYF. In DNA, the CDR3 is TGCAGCACACCCACTAGCGGGGTCACAGATACGCAGTATTTT.

CDR3 region: CASSYSRTGTSPLHF. The CDR3 DNA reads as TGTGCCAGCAGTTACTCGAGGACAGGGACTTCACCCCTCCACTTT. V and J are TRBV6-5 and TRBJ1-6; 8 bases match TRBD1. The ends lost 0 bases at V and 9 bases at J; junction bases unmatched: 4. This CDR3 has 15 amino acids. Germline assignment: CDR1 MNHEY and CDR2 SVGAGI.

The chain employs TRBV6-2 or TRBV6-3 and TRBJ2-3; possibly TRBD2 for D (5 bases). The CDR3 contains 15 residues. The ends were cut back, 2 bases at V and 5 bases at J, with 14 bases in the middle. The germline CDR1 and CDR2 sequences are MNHEY and SVGEGT. The CDR3 is CASSYLTGGVDTQYF. Here the CDR3 DNA reads TGTGCCAGCAGTTACCTTACCGGAGGAGTAGATACGCAGTATTTT.

The chain couples TRBV28 to TRBJ2-3; D may correspond to TRBD1 or TRBD2 (5 bases each). Trimming shortened V by 1 base and J by 1 base, and 12 bases separated the two germline ends. CDR1 and CDR2 from the germline V gene are MDHEN and SYDVKM. The CDR3 spans 16 residues. The CDR3 nucleotides read TGTGCCAGCAGTTTATCGGGGCCCGGGGGCACAGATACGCAGTATTTT. It encodes CASSLSGPGGTDTQYF.

This chain joins TRBV7-3 and TRBJ1-6, with TRBD1 matching over 7 bases. V lost 4 bases to trimming and J lost 7 bases; unmatched junction nucleotides: 7. The CDR3 covers 15 residues. Germline loops: CDR1 SGHTA, CDR2 FQGTGA. As DNA, the CDR3 is TGTGCCAGCAGCTACAAGACAGGGAGGAATTCACCCCTCCACTTT. It specifies CASSYKTGRNSPLHF. Variable domain in full (rest from reference TRBV7-3 and TRBJ1-6): GAGVSQTPSNKVTEKGKYVELRCDPISGHTALYWYRQSLGQGPEFLIYFQGTGAADDSGLPNDRFFAVRPEGSVSTLKIQRTERGDSAVYLCASSYKTGRNSPLHFGNGTRLTVT.

This clonotype was counted a few times. J is TRBJ2-5 and V is TRBV4-1; 8 nucleotides line up with TRBD2. J lost 2 bases, V lost 6 bases, and 8 bases had no gene match. Germline V CDR1 and CDR2: MGHRA, YSYEKL. The CDR3 is 15 residues long. The CDR3 is CASRSEAGAQETQYF. The DNA for the CDR3 is TGCGCCAGCAGATCCGAAGCGGGGGCTCAAGAGACCCAGTACTTC.